These 4 T cell receptor beta chains originate from one sample sequenced in a study of blood T cell repertoires in COVID-19 (dated by TCRdb to the early 2020s). Libraries were prepared through the immunoSEQ multiplex PCR assay. Held by TCRdb, this immuneACCESS table contains in-frame sequences only and omits some clones. Under half of the omission traces to an unresolved V gene where checked; the cause of the rest is unknown. The sample table holds 60,000 to 80,000 clones, of which about 91% were seen once. The top ten hold 5.5% to 7% of the sample. Sequenced input: peripheral blood. The receptors derive from a woman in her 70s with acute or convalescent COVID-19.

The V gene is TRBV7-2, the J gene TRBJ2-7; TRBD1 matches 10 bases. The V gene end was trimmed by 6 bases and the J gene end by 2 bases; junction bases not matched to a gene: 7. The CDR3 is made up of 15 amino acids. Germline lookup yields CDR1 SGHTA and CDR2 FQGNSA. The CDR3, as DNA: TGTGCCAGCAGGCGGACAGGGGGGACGCCCTACGAGCAGTACTTC. Amino acids: CASRRTGGTPYEQYF. Drawing the rest from reference TRBV7-2 and TRBJ2-7, the complete variable domain is GAGVSQSPSNKVTEKGKDVELRCDPISGHTALYWYRQSLGQGLEFLIYFQGNSAPDKSGLPSDRFSAERTGGSVSTLTIQRTQQEDSAVYLCASRRTGGTPYEQYFGPGTRLTVT.

The V gene is TRBV29-1, the J gene TRBJ1-1; 10 nucleotides align to TRBD1. The CDR3 is 12 amino acids. V was clipped by 6 bases and J by 4 bases; unmatched bases: 2. Germline lookup yields CDR1 SQVTM and CDR2 ANQGSEA. CDR3 amino acids: CSVRTGGTEAFF. CDR3 DNA sequence: TGCAGCGTCCGGACAGGGGGCACTGAAGCTTTCTTT.

This chain connects TRBV9 to TRBJ2-7, with TRBD2 as a possible D gene (6 bases). V lost 1 base and J lost 1, with 15 bases in between. This CDR3 is built from 16 residues. From germline, CDR1 is SGDLS and CDR2 YYNGEE. In DNA form, the CDR3 reads TGTGCCAGCAGCGTATCCGGAGGGACCGGGTCCTACGAGCAGTACTTC. This translates into CASSVSGGTGSYEQYF.

The gene calls are TRBV27 and TRBJ2-5; 7 positions agree with TRBD2. The CDR3 is 14 amino acids. V was clipped by 5 bases and J by 4 bases; unmatched bases: 7. Germline CDR1 is MNHEY and CDR2 is SMNVEV (reference sequence). CDR3 sequence reads: CASSVPTSRETQYF. CDR3 bases: TGTGCCAGCAGTGTTCCGACTAGCCGAGAGACCCAGTACTTC.